This T cell receptor (beta chain) derives from a study of T cells after yellow fever vaccination (dated by TCRdb to between 2017 and 2020). Some background on the complete study: Libraries from fractions with low cell numbers were prepared with the SMART-Seq v4 Ultra Low Input RNA kit. Blood samples were taken at several timepoints before and after primary and secondary immunization, and bulk PBMC replicates and cell subsets were isolated. Two healthy male donors made up the cohort, one aged 18 to 30 years and the other aged 30 to 40 years. To follow T-cell clones before and after both primary and booster YFV17D yellow fever vaccination, bulk TCR alpha and beta repertoires underwent longitudinal sequencing. Points the paper makes about the study in general: After the booster, most clones that had expanded after primary vaccination were detected again (around 95% of CD4 and 70% to 90% of CD8), suggesting broad maintenance of memory. A small fraction of clonotypes appeared in both the CD4 and CD8 compartments, likely as a result of convergent recombination. Because only a couple of donors were included in the study, the extent to which the findings can be generalized is limited. Because abundant contaminating clonotypes from the bulk population could be contained in FACS-sorted repertoires, computational filtering was required. Compared with the primary T-cell response, the secondary T-cell response was weaker but faster, peaking on day 5 rather than day 15.

TCR cDNA was made using 5'RACE template switching, a step that added a universal primer site and unique molecular identifiers. Priming of cDNA synthesis was performed from both the TCR alpha and TCR beta constant segments. Libraries were amplified in two PCR steps, with sample barcodes and sequencing adapters added in the second step. Sequencing of libraries was done on Illumina HiSeq 2500 (2x100 bp) or NovaSeq (2x150 bp). Per the source publication's procedure: MIGEC was used to demultiplex reads and collapse the reads into UMI consensus sequences, and MiXCR was used for V(D)J alignment. Vaccine-responding clonotypes were defined with edgeR using replicate PBMC samples, requiring FDR below 0.01 and a log2 fold change above 5 up to day 15. Each bulk clonotype received a CD4 or CD8 identity based on whether the sequenced CD4 or CD8 repertoire contained that clonotype at higher abundance. TCRdb redid the processing of the public reads, applying fastp at Q25 and MiXCR, and retained in-frame beta chains. Each CDR3 protein gets just one entry, which takes the most common genes and DNA from the rows behind it. The V and J calls reflect TCRdb's pipeline rather than the authors' work. For this sample there are about 29,000 distinct CDR3 sequences; about 5% appear just once. The top ten hold under 50% of the sample.

The sample's treatment or condition label is to be understood as: live attenuated yellow fever vaccine strain. PBMCs were isolated from peripheral blood using a standard Ficoll-Paque protocol. Dynabeads CD4 and CD8 positive selection kits were used to isolate the CD4 and CD8 T-cell fractions. TriZol was used to extract RNA from bulk PBMCs, from CD4 and CD8 fractions, and from dextramer-positive and dextramer-negative fractions. This clonotype has at least ten counts. Its specific antigen is unknown. Base qualities are missing; no much larger clone stands one base away. From its cysteine to its phenylalanine, the CDR3 spans 14 amino acids. Only the CDR3 region is kept as DNA, spanning 42 bases read in frame from base 1. Sequences SQVTM (CDR1) and ANQGSEA (CDR2) are obtained from the germline V gene. The germline V end is reduced by 5 bases and the J end by 5 bases; junction bases left unmatched: 5.

The sample was CD8+ T cells sorted from PBMCs, taken 10 days after the yellow fever booster vaccination. The chain links TRBV29-1 with TRBJ2-1; TRBD2 aligns with 11 central bases. This sequence was found in a man aged 30-40 years who received the YFV17D yellow fever vaccine. CDR3 region: CSVPGTSGNNEQFF. The DNA is TGCAGCGTTCCCGGGACTAGCGGAAACAATGAGCAGTTCTTC.